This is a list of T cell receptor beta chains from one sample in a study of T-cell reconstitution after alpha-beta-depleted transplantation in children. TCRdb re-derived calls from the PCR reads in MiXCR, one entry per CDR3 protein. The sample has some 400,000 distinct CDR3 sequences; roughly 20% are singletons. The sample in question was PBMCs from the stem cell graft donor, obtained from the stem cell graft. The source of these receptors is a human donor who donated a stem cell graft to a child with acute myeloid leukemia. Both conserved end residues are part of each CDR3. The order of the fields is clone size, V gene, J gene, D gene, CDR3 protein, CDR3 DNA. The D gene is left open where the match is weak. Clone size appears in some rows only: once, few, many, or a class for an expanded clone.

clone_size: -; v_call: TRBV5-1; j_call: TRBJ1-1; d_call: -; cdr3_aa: CASSVFGGGTEAFF; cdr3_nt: TGCGCCAGCTCAGTTTTTGGTGGGGGCACTGAAGCTTTCTTT
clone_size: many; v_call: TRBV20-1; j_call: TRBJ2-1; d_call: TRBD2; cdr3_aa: CSARWGLATGNEQFF; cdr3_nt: TGCAGTGCTAGATGGGGACTAGCGACGGGCAATGAGCAGTTCTTC
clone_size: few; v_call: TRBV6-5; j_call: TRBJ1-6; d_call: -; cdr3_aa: CASSSTGRNSPLHF; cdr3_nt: TGTGCCAGCAGTTCCACGGGACGGAATTCACCCCTCCACTTT
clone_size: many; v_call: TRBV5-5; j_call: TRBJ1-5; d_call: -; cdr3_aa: CASSFQGSNQPQHF; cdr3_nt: TGTGCCAGCAGCTTTCAGGGTAGCAATCAGCCCCAGCATTTT
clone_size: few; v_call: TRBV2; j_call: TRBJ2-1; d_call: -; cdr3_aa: CASSKGGFGQFF; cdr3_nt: TGTGCCAGCAGCAAGGGGGGTTTCGGGCAGTTCTTC
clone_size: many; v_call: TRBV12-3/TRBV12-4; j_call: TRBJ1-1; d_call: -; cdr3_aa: CASKLRVGTEAFF; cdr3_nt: TGTGCCAGCAAGCTCAGGGTTGGCACTGAAGCTTTCTTT
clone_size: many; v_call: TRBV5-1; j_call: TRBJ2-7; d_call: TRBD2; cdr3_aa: CASSLEAGSSYEQYF; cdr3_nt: TGCGCCAGCAGCTTGGAAGCGGGGAGCTCCTACGAGCAGTACTTC
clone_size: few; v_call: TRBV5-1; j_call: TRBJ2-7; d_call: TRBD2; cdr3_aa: CASSLIGTSGVHEQYF; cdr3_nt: TGCGCCAGCAGCCTAATCGGGACTAGCGGGGTTCACGAGCAGTACTTC
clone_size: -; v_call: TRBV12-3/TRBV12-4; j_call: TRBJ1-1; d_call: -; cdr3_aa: CASSRGDGKATEAFF; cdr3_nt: TGTGCCAGCAGCCGAGGGGACGGGAAGGCGACTGAAGCTTTCTTT
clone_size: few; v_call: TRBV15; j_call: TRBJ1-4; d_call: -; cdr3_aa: CATSRDQERGEKLFF; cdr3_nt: TGTGCCACCAGCAGAGATCAAGAAAGGGGGGAAAAACTGTTTTTT
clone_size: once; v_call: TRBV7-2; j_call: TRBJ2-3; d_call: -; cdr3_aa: CASSLIAGLPTDTQYF; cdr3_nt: TGTGCCAGCAGCTTAATCGCAGGGTTACCCACAGATACGCAGTATTTT
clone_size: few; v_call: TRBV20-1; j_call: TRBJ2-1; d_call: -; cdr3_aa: CSALRATSSSYNEQFF; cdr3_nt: TGCAGTGCTCTTAGGGCTACCTCGAGCTCCTACAATGAGCAGTTCTTC
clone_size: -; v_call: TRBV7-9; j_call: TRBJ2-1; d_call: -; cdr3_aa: CAISYNEQFF; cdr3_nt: TGTGCCATCTCCTACAATGAGCAGTTCTTC
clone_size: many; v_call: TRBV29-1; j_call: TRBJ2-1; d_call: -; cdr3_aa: CSVLATHSYNEQFF; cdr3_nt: TGCAGCGTTCTAGCTACCCACTCCTACAATGAGCAGTTCTTC
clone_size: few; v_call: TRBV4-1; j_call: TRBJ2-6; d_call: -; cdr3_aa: CASSQAGLRGSGANVLTF; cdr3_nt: TGCGCCAGCAGCCAAGCTGGGTTAAGAGGTTCTGGGGCCAACGTCCTGACTTTC
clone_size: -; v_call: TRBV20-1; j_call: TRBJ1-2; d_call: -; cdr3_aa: CSARMGFDYGYTF; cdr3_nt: TGCAGTGCTAGAATGGGGTTCGACTATGGCTACACCTTC
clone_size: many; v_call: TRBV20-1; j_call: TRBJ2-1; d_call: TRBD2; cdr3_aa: CSTARDTLIAGVYNEQFF; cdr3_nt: TGCAGTACCGCCCGGGACACCCTAATAGCGGGAGTGTACAATGAGCAGTTCTTC
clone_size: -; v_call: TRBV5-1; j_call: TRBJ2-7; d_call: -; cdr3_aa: CASTPKSGVDYEQYF; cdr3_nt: TGCGCCAGCACCCCAAAATCGGGAGTTGACTACGAGCAGTACTTC
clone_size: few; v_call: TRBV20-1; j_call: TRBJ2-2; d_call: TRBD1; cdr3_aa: CSAGSTGATGELFF; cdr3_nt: TGCAGTGCTGGGAGTACAGGGGCCACCGGGGAGCTGTTTTTT
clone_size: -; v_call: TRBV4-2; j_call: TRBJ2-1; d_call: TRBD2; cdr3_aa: CASSLASGTEQFF; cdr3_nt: TGTGCCAGCAGCCTTGCTAGCGGGACTGAGCAGTTCTTC
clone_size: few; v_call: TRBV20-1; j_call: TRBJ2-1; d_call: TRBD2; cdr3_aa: CSAQAGGPNEQFF; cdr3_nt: TGCAGTGCCCAAGCGGGAGGGCCAAATGAGCAGTTCTTC
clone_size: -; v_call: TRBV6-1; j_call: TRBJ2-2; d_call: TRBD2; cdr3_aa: CASTSLAGDTGELFF; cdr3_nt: TGTGCCAGCACCTCGCTAGCGGGGGATACCGGGGAGCTGTTTTTT
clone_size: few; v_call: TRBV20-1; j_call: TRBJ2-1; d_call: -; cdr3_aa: CSARRSGVRYNEQFF; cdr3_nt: TGCAGTGCTAGAAGATCCGGGGTGAGGTACAATGAGCAGTTCTTC
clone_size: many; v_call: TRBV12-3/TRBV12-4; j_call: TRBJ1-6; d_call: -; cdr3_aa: CASSTGNFSPLHF; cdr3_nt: TGTGCCAGCAGTACAGGAAATTTTTCACCCCTCCACTTT
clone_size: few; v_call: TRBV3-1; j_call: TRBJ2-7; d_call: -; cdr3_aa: CASSQRNFEQYF; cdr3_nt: TGTGCCAGCAGCCAACGGAACTTCGAGCAGTACTTC
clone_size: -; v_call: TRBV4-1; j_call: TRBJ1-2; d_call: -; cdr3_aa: CASSQEAAAANYGYTF; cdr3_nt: TGCGCCAGCAGCCAAGAGGCGGCAGCAGCTAACTATGGCTACACCTTC
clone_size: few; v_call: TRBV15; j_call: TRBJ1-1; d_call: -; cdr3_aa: CATKENTEAFF; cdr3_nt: TGTGCCACCAAAGAGAACACTGAAGCTTTCTTT
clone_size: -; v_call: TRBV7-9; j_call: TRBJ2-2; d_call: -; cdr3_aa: CASSFFTIADTGELFF; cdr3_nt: TGTGCCAGCAGCTTTTTCACGATCGCTGACACCGGGGAGCTGTTTTTT
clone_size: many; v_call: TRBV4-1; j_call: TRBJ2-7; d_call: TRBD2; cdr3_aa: CASSQDTSGRPYEQYF; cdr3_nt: TGCGCCAGCAGCCAAGATACTAGCGGGAGACCCTACGAGCAGTACTTC
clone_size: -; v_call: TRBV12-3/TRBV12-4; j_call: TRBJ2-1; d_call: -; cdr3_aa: CASRPRQTPYNEQFF; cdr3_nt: TGTGCCAGCAGACCAAGACAGACCCCCTACAATGAGCAGTTCTTC
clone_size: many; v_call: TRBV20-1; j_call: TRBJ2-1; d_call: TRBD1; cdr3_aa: CSATGTGDLNEQFF; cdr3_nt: TGCAGTGCCACCGGGACAGGGGATTTGAATGAGCAGTTCTTC
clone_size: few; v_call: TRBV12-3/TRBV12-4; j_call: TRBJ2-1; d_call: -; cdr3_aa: CASSGPSSYNEQFF; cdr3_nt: TGTGCCAGCAGCGGGCCCTCCTCCTACAATGAGCAGTTCTTC
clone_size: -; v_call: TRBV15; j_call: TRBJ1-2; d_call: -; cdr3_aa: CATSRLGTDNGYTF; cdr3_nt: TGTGCCACCAGCAGACTTGGGACCGACAATGGCTACACCTTC
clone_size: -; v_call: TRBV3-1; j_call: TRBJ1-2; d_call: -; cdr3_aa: CASSFEGGDYGYTF; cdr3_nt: TGTGCCAGCAGCTTCGAGGGCGGTGACTATGGCTACACCTTC
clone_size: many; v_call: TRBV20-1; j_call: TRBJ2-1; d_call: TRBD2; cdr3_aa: CSARDPFLAGGAYNEQFF; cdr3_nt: TGCAGTGCTAGGGACCCCTTTCTAGCGGGAGGGGCCTACAATGAGCAGTTCTTC
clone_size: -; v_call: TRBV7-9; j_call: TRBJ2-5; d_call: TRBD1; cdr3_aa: CASTPGQGVGETQYF; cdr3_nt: TGTGCCAGCACTCCGGGACAGGGGGTGGGAGAGACCCAGTACTTC
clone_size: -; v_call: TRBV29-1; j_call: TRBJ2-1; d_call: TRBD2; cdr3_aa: CSTKGGTSGYNEQFF; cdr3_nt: TGCAGCACCAAGGGGGGGACTAGCGGTTACAATGAGCAGTTCTTC
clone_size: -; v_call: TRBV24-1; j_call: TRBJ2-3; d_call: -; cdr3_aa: CATSERPIGGLADTQYF; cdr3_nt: TGTGCCACCAGTGAACGTCCCATAGGGGGATTGGCAGATACGCAGTATTTT
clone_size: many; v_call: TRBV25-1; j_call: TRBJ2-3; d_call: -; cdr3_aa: CASSAGTRLTDTQYF; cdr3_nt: TGTGCCAGCAGTGCCGGGACAAGGCTTACAGATACGCAGTATTTT
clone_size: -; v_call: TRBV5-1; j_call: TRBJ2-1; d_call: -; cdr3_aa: CASSASGLPNMRSYNEQFF; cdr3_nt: TGCGCCAGCAGCGCCTCGGGACTCCCGAATATGCGCTCCTACAATGAGCAGTTCTTC
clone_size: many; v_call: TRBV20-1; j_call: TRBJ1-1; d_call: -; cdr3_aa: CSALTENTEAFF; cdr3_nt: TGCAGTGCTCTGACAGAGAACACTGAAGCTTTCTTT